Included here is one T cell receptor beta chain sequence, with context. Its antigen remains undetermined. No much larger clone exists at a distance of one base, and base qualities are not known. The CDR3 spans 16 residues, from the cysteine through the phenylalanine. Kept here is only the CDR3 DNA, which spans 48 bases and is read in frame from base 1. Ends trimmed: V by 5 bases, J by 1 base; bases unmatched to a gene: 4. The germline V gene provides CDR1 KGHSH and CDR2 LQKENI. Each collaborating institution followed its own protocols to collect whole blood in K2EDTA tubes. For TCRbeta analysis, collaborators shipped samples as frozen whole blood, isolated PBMCs, or DNA extracted from either of those sample types. The immunoSEQ Assay, a bias-controlled multiplex PCR, was used to amplify TCRbeta CDR3 regions from genomic DNA. The original pipeline was this. Within the assay, amplification of reference gene primers was used to estimate how many nucleated cells each sample contained. Sequence reads were collapsed and filtered to measure the absolute abundance of every unique TCRbeta CDR3 rearrangement. Productive Simpson clonality was computed per sample as the square root of Simpson's diversity index over productive rearrangements. What TCRdb holds here is the immuneACCESS table cut down to in-frame rearrangements. Part of the clones is not present; checked against another copy, under half of the missing clones reflect an unresolved V gene, and the others are unexplained. D and trimming come from the DNA, and the V and J calls and clone size come from that table. Counted in this sample were about 110,000 clones; about 91% of them appeared once. 6.8% of the sample is held by the ten biggest clonotypes.

The data stem from a study of blood T cell repertoires in COVID-19 (dated by TCRdb to the early 2020s). At the level of the whole study: Collaborator samples came from the United States, Italy and Spain and covered acute and convalescent phases of COVID-19. A freely available public database, intended as a resource for researchers studying the immune response to SARS-CoV-2, is where the repertoires were released. The material from the prospective study consisted of cDNA or gDNA derived from T cells, B-cell-depleted T cells, or PBMCs. Deeply sampled blood TCRbeta repertoires from subjects exposed to, actively infected with, or recovered from COVID-19 were included in the dataset. Where available, HLA class I and class II types were obtained from metadata supplied by the sample provider rather than from assay-based typing. Samples were obtained from the ongoing ImmuneRACE study (first 160 participants) and from 1,254 subjects provided by 6 global collaborators. Sample metadata almost always included a de-identified subject ID, COVID-19 status, age in years and sex. Findings and caveats that apply to the study as a whole: How much clinical and demographic metadata was included differed by source and by participant, and the metadata was provided uncurated.

The TCR sequence derives from a man aged 45-65 years with active or convalescent COVID-19. Specimen: peripheral blood. The receptor chain draws on TRBV18 and TRBJ2-4; 11 central nucleotides agree with TRBD1. The sequenced DNA: TGTGCCAGCTCAACTGGACAGGGGGCGGCCAAAAACATTCAGTACTTC. Its protein is CASSTGQGAAKNIQYF.